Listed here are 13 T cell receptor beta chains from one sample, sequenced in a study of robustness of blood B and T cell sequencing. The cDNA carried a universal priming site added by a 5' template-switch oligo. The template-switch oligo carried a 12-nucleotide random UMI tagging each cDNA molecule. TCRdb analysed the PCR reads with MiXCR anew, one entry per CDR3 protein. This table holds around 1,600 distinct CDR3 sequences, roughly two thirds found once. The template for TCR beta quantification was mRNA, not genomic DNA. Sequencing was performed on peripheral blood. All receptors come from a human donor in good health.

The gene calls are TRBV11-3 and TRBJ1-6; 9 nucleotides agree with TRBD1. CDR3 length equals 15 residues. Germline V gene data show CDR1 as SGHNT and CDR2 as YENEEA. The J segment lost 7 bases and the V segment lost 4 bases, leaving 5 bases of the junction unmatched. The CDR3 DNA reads TGTGCCAGCAGCTCCTTACAGGGGGCAAATTCACCCCTCCACTTT. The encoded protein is CASSSLQGANSPLHF. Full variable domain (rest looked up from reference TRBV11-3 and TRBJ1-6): EAGVVQSPRYKIIEKKQPVAFWCNPISGHNTLYWYLQNLGQGPELLIRYENEEAVDDSQLPKDRFSAERLKGVDSTLKIQPAELGDSAVYLCASSSLQGANSPLHFGNGTRLTVT.

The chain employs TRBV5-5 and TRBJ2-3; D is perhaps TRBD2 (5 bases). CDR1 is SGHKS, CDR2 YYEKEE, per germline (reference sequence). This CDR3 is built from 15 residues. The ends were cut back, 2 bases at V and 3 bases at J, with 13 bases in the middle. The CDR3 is CASSFRPPGTDTQYF. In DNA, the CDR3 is TGTGCCAGCAGCTTCCGACCCCCGGGGACAGATACGCAGTATTTT.

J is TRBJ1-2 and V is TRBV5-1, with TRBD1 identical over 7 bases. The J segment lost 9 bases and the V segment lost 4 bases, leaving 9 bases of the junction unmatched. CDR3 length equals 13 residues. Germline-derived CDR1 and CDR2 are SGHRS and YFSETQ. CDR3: CASSAGQTMSYTF. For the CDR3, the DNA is TGCGCCAGCAGCGCGGGACAGACTATGAGCTACACCTTC. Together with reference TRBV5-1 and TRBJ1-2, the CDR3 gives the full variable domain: KAGVTQTPRYLIKTRGQQVTLSCSPISGHRSVSWYQQTPGQGLQFLFEYFSETQRNKGNFPGRFSGRQFSNSRSEMNVSTLELGDSALYLCASSAGQTMSYTFGSGTRLTVV.

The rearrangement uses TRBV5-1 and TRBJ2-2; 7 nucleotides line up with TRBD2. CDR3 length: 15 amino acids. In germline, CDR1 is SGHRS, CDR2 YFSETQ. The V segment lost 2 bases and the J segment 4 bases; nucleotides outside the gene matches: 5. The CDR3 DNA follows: TGCGCCAGCAGCTTCGAAGGGAGGGGCACCGGGGAGCTGTTTTTT. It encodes CASSFEGRGTGELFF.

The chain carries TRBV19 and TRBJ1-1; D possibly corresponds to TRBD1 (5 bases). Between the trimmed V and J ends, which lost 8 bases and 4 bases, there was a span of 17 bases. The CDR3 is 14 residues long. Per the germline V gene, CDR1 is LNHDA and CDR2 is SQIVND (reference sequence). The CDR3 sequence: CASVGRDVRTEAFF. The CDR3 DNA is TGTGCCAGTGTCGGAAGGGACGTTCGCACTGAAGCTTTCTTT.

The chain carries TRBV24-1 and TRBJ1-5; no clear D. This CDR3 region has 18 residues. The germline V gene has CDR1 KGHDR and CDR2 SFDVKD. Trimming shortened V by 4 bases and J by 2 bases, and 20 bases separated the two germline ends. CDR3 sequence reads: CATSDCGPERICNQPQHF. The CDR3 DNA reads TGTGCCACCAGTGACTGTGGACCTGAGCGGATATGCAATCAGCCCCAGCATTTT.

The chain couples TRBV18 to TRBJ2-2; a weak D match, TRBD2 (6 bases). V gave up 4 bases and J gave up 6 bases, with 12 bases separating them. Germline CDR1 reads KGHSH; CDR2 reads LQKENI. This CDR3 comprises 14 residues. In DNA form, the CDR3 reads TGTGCCAGCTCACGTCAGAGGGACTCCGGGGAGCTGTTTTTT. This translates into CASSRQRDSGELFF.

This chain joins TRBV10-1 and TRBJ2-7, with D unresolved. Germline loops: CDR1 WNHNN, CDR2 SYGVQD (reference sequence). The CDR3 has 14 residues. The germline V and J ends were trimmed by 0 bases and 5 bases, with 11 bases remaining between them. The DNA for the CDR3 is TGCGCCAGCAGTGAGTCGATGGGTCCGGACGAGCAGTACTTC. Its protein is CASSESMGPDEQYF.

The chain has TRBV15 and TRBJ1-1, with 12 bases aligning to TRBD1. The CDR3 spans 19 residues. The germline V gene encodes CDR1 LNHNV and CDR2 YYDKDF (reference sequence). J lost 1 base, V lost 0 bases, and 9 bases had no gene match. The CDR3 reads CATSRDSRGQGAGNTEAFF. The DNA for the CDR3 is TGTGCCACCAGCAGAGATTCTAGGGGACAGGGGGCAGGGAACACTGAAGCTTTCTTT.

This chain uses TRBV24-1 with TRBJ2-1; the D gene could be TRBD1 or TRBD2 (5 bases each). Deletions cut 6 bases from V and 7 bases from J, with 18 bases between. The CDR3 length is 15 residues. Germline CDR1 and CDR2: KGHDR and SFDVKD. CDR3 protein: CATSPLDGDRNEQFF. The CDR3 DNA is TGTGCCACCAGTCCTCTTGACGGGGACCGGAATGAGCAGTTCTTC.

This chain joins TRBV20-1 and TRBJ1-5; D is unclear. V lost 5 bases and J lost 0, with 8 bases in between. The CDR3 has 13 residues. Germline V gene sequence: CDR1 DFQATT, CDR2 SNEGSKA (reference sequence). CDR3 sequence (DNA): TGCAGTGCTCTCAGAGATAGCAATCAGCCCCAGCATTTT. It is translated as CSALRDSNQPQHF.

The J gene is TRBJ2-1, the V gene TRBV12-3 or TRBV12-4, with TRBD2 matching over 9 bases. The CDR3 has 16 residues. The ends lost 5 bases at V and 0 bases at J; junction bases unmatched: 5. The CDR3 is CASSPAGGGSYNEQFF. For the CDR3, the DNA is TGTGCCAGCAGTCCCGCGGGGGGGGGCTCCTACAATGAGCAGTTCTTC.

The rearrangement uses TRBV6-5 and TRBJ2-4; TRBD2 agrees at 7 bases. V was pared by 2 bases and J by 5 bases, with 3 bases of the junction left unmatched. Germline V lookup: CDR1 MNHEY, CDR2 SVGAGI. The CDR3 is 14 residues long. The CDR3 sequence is CASSYNREENIQYF. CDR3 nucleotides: TGTGCCAGCAGTTACAACCGGGAGGAAAACATTCAGTACTTC.